These 5 T cell receptor beta chains came from one sample sequenced in a study of T cell clones after liver transplantation (dated by TCRdb to the late 2010s). Library preparation used the immunoSEQ multiplex PCR assay. Entries here come from immuneACCESS through TCRdb and include only in-frame sequences with V and J called. Some clones fail to appear in such tables; in the studies checked, an unresolved V gene covers under half of the shortfall, and the cause of the remainder is unknown. Here the sample has approximately 65,000 clones; approximately 92% occur a single time. 0.8% to 1% of the sample is taken by the ten largest. The source material was CD4+ T cells from blood, sampled about 26 months after liver transplant. These receptors originate from a human patient who received a liver transplant. Post transplant, some T cells may arise from the graft donor.

V and J are TRBV5-6 and TRBJ2-1; TRBD2 matches at 7 bases. The germline V gene encodes CDR1 SGHDT and CDR2 YYEEEE. J lost 7 bases, V lost 0 bases, and 7 bases had no gene match. The CDR3 contains 15 residues. The CDR3 spells CASSLVASGVNEQFF. DNA for the CDR3: TGTGCCAGCAGCTTGGTCGCTAGCGGCGTGAATGAGCAGTTCTTC.

The chain uses TRBV5-1 and TRBJ2-3, with 12 positions matching TRBD1. Per the germline V gene, CDR1 is SGHRS and CDR2 is YFSETQ. This CDR3 comprises 16 residues. The V segment lost 1 base and the J segment 4 bases; nucleotides outside the gene matches: 4. DNA of the CDR3: TGCGCCAGCAGCTTGTCGGGACAGGGGGCGCCAGATACGCAGTATTTT. This gives the protein CASSLSGQGAPDTQYF.

This rearrangement joins TRBV5-1 to TRBJ2-7, with TRBD2 as a possible D gene (5 bases). The ends were cut back, 2 bases at V and 6 bases at J, with 18 bases in the middle. This CDR3 is built from 15 residues. CDR1 and CDR2 (germline): SGHRS, YFSETQ. Here the CDR3 reads CASSLGGRSLFEQYF. The CDR3 DNA reads as TGCGCCAGCAGCTTAGGAGGCAGGTCGCTTTTCGAGCAGTACTTC.

The rearrangement links TRBV4-1 to TRBJ1-6; the D is unclear. Germline lookup yields CDR1 MGHRA and CDR2 YSYEKL. V dropped 0 bases and J dropped 8 bases, with 11 bases sitting between them. The CDR3 extends over 15 amino acids. The CDR3 DNA follows: TGCGCCAGCAGCCAAGAGCCGGGTAGGGATTCACCCCTCCACTTT. Protein product: CASSQEPGRDSPLHF.

This clone came up once. Other DNA variants within this sample encode the same CDR3. This CDR3 is CASSPPSYEQYF. CDR3 nucleotide sequence: TGCGCCAGCAGCCCCCCATCCTACGAGCAGTACTTC. The J gene is TRBJ2-7, the V gene TRBV5-1; D is undetermined. Germline assignment: CDR1 SGHRS and CDR2 YFSETQ. This CDR3 comprises 12 residues. The V gene lost 4 bases and the J gene lost 1 base, with 6 bases spanning the gap.